The next 11 T cell receptor beta chains were all read from a single sample in a study of OX40 agonist ivuxolimab in advanced cancers. Sequencing was performed with immunoSEQ multiplex PCR; in TCRdb, only in-frame clones are kept and a portion is missing. The sample gives about 50,000 clones, roughly 89% of which show up once; 6% to 7% is in the top ten. This material consisted of CD4+ or CD8+ T cells sorted from blood, taken in a trial of the OX40 agonist ivuxolimab. The receptors derive from an adult with an advanced solid tumor such as melanoma, head and neck, liver or kidney cancer.

The V and J genes are TRBV14 and TRBJ2-5; 8 bases are a match to TRBD2. V trimming: 4 bases; J trimming: 1 base; junction bases outside the gene matches: 5. Germline V gene sequence: CDR1 SGHDN, CDR2 FVKESK. This CDR3 region has 15 residues. The CDR3 nucleotides read TGTGCCAGCAGCCGCGTGCTAGCGGGCCAAGAGACCCAGTACTTC. Its protein product is CASSRVLAGQETQYF. Complete variable domain (other parts from reference TRBV14 and TRBJ2-5): EAGVTQFPSHSVIEKGQTVTLRCDPISGHDNLYWYRRVMGKEIKFLLHFVKESKQDESGMPNNRFLAERTGGTYSTLKVQPAELEDSGVYFCASSRVLAGQETQYFGPGTRLLVL.

This clone occurred once. J is TRBJ2-5 and V is TRBV27, with D perhaps matching TRBD2 (5 bases). This CDR3 spans 13 amino acids. Trimming took 3 bases from V and 3 from J, leaving 8 bases between them. The V gene's germline CDR1 is MNHEY and CDR2 SMNVEV (reference sequence). The CDR3 DNA sequence: TGTGCCAGCAGTTTGGACGGGGAAGAGACCCAGTACTTC. Amino acids: CASSLDGEETQYF.

This chain joins TRBV6-6 and TRBJ1-5; D gene uncertain. Trimming removed 0 bases at V and 5 bases at J, with 5 bases between. CDR3 length: 13 amino acids. Germline values: CDR1 MNHNY, CDR2 SVGAGI (reference sequence). CDR3 region: CASSYSTDQPQHF. In DNA, the CDR3 is TGTGCCAGCAGTTACTCGACGGATCAGCCCCAGCATTTT.

This clone was seen just once. The rearrangement joins TRBV10-1 to TRBJ2-3; TRBD2 aligns across 13 bases. Looked up from germline, CDR1 is WNHNN and CDR2 is SYGVQD (reference sequence). The CDR3 has 16 amino acids. V was clipped by 6 bases and J by 4 bases; unmatched bases: 7. The DNA for the CDR3 is TGCGCCAGCAGCCAGCCGGGACTAGCGGGATCAGATACGCAGTATTTT. It codes for CASSQPGLAGSDTQYF.

This chain links TRBV27 with TRBJ2-7, with D maybe TRBD2 (5 bases). The CDR3 is 12 amino acids. Germline V gene sequence: CDR1 MNHEY, CDR2 SMNVEV (reference sequence). Trimming removed 10 bases at V and 0 bases at J, with 10 bases between. The CDR3: CATSGNSYEQYF. CDR3 nucleotide sequence: TGTGCCACCTCCGGGAACTCCTACGAGCAGTACTTC.

This chain connects TRBV28 to TRBJ1-2; TRBD1 agrees at 7 bases. Germline V CDR1 and CDR2: MDHEN, SYDVKM. V lost 2 bases and J lost 7; bases outside the gene matches: 4. The CDR3 has 13 residues. The chain's CDR3 is CASSLTGTAGYTF. CDR3 nucleotides: TGTGCCAGCAGTTTAACCGGGACAGCTGGCTACACCTTC.

The chain uses TRBV7-7 and TRBJ2-1, with 12 positions matching TRBD2. Germline CDR1 SSHAT, CDR2 FNYEAQ (reference sequence). The CDR3 has 15 residues. V was clipped by 4 bases and J by 4 bases; unmatched bases: 2. The CDR3 region is CASSSGTSGYNEQFF. The CDR3 region has the DNA TGTGCCAGCAGCTCCGGGACTAGCGGGTACAATGAGCAGTTCTTC. Based on the CDR3 plus reference TRBV7-7 and TRBJ2-1, the full variable domain is GAGVSQSPRYKVTKRGQDVTLRCDPISSHATLYWYQQALGQGPEFLTYFNYEAQPDKSGLPSDRFSAERPEGSISTLTIQRTEQRDSAMYRCASSSGTSGYNEQFFGPGTRLTVL.

The V gene is TRBV5-1, the J gene TRBJ2-7, with D perhaps TRBD2 (6 bases). V was shortened by 0 bases and J by 5 bases, with 9 bases between the two germline ends. Germline-derived CDR1 and CDR2 are SGHRS and YFSETQ. The CDR3 is 13 amino acids. DNA for the CDR3: TGCGCCAGCAGCTTGGGAGGGAGGAACGAGCAGTACGTC. Its translation: CASSLGGRNEQYV.

The chain links TRBV28 to TRBJ2-2; D unclear. V was cut by 2 bases and J by 6 bases, with 10 bases left in between. There are 14 residues in the CDR3. Germline assignment: CDR1 MDHEN and CDR2 SYDVKM. The CDR3: CASSLSPVAGELFF. The DNA for the CDR3 is TGTGCCAGCAGTTTAAGCCCCGTTGCCGGGGAGCTGTTTTTT. Supplemented by reference TRBV28 and TRBJ2-2, the full variable domain reads DVKVTQSSRYLVKRTGEKVFLECVQDMDHENMFWYRQDPGLGLRLIYFSYDVKMKEKGDIPEGYSVSREKKERFSLILESASTNQTSMYLCASSLSPVAGELFFGEGSRLTVL.

This chain connects TRBV5-6 to TRBJ2-1; 10 bases are a match to TRBD1. The CDR3 extends over 15 amino acids. CDR1 is SGHDT, CDR2 YYEEEE, per germline. V lost 4 bases and J lost 6; bases outside the gene matches: 7. The CDR3 loop is CASSGGQGSINEQFF. CDR3 sequence (DNA): TGTGCCAGCAGCGGGGGACAGGGGTCGATCAATGAGCAGTTCTTC.

The chain recombines TRBV23-1 with TRBJ1-2; 7 positions match TRBD1. TRBV23-1 belongs to the ORF category, with a function that is uncertain. The ends lost 11 bases at V and 0 bases at J; junction bases unmatched: 6. The CDR3 runs 13 residues. The CDR3 loop reads CAPGQGANYGYTF. The CDR3 DNA reads as TGCGCCCCCGGGCAGGGGGCTAACTATGGCTACACCTTC.